One and the same sample provided the 5 T cell receptor beta chains below, sequenced in a study of blood T cell repertoires in COVID-19. The protocol was immunoSEQ multiplex PCR, while the TCRdb copy is restricted to in-frame clones and leaves out a portion. The table shows 85,000 to 120,000 clones, with approximately 92% occurring only once. Sequencing used peripheral blood. Receptors originate from a man between 18 and 35 years old with acute or convalescent COVID-19.

The chain is built from TRBV9 and TRBJ2-3; the D gene is possibly TRBD1 (6 bases). Trimming shortened V by 1 base and J by 0 bases, and 15 bases separated the two germline ends. This CDR3 is built from 17 residues. Germline V CDR1 and CDR2: SGDLS, YYNGEE. DNA of the CDR3: TGTGCCAGCAGCGTATTGAGGGACACAGCTAGCACAGATACGCAGTATTTT. Its translation: CASSVLRDTASTDTQYF.

This chain joins TRBV6-5 and TRBJ1-2; possibly TRBD1 for D (5 bases). This CDR3 has 12 amino acids. Germline V CDR1 and CDR2: MNHEY, SVGAGI. Between the trimmed V and J ends, which lost 7 bases and 8 bases, there was a span of 14 bases. The CDR3 loop is CASTYWGGGYTF. CDR3 nucleotides: TGTGCCAGCACGTATTGGGGGGGAGGCTACACCTTC.

This clone was observed a handful of times. Sequence at one end of the junction differs from germline and may be a read error. V and J are TRBV18 and TRBJ1-1, with D possibly matching TRBD1 (6 bases). CDR1 KGHSH and CDR2 LQKENI come from the germline V gene. This CDR3 contains 14 residues. The CDR3 DNA reads TGTGCCAGCTCTCCACGACAGGTAAACACTGAAGCTTTCTTT. It yields the protein CASSPRQVNTEAFF.

The chain employs TRBV7-9 and TRBJ2-1, with 12 bases that match TRBD2. This CDR3 contains 19 residues. CDR1 is SEHNR and CDR2 is FQNEAQ in the germline V gene (reference sequence). Trimming removed 0 bases from V and 6 bases from J; junction bases left unmatched: 12. As DNA, the CDR3 is TGTGCCAGCAGCTTAGCGTTAACTAGCGGGGGGCCCCGGAGCAATGAGCAGTTCTTC. Amino acid sequence: CASSLALTSGGPRSNEQFF.

This chain connects TRBV7-9 to TRBJ1-3; 7 bases fit TRBD1. CDR1 is SEHNR, CDR2 FQNEAQ, per germline (reference sequence). This CDR3 has 16 residues. Unmatched junction bases numbered 9, after V lost 4 bases and J lost 3 bases. The CDR3 loop is CASSSPGQYFGNTIYF. CDR3 bases: TGTGCCAGCAGCTCTCCGGGACAGTACTTTGGAAACACCATATATTTT.